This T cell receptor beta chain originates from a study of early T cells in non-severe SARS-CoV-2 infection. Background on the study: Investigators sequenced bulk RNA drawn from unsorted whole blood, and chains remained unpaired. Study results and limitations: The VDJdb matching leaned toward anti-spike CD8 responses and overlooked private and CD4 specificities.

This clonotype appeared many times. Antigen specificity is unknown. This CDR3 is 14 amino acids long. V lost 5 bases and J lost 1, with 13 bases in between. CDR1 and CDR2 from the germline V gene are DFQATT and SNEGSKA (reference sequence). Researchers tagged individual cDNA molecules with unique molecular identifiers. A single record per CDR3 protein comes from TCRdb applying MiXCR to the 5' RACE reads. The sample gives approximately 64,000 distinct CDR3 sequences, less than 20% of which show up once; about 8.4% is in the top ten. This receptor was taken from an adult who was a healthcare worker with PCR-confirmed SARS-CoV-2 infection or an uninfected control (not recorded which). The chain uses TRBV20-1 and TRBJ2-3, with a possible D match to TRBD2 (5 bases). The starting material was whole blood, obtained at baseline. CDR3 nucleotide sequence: TGCAGTGCTCAAGCCGGGGTTCGCACAGATACGCAGTATTTT. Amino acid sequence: CSAQAGVRTDTQYF.